This TCR beta chain was sequenced for a study of a mutant IDH1 vaccine in newly diagnosed glioma. Study-level background: With temozolomide cycles, or 4-6 weeks after radiotherapy alone, vaccination was started. Prior therapy was radiotherapy, temozolomide, or both; most received both.

Notes on the study in general: Changes in the top peripheral T cell clonotypes seemingly had no bearing on pseudoprogression.

TCRdb's copy holds only in-frame clones and misses some; the assay was immunoSEQ multiplex PCR. Of tens of thousands of clones listed, approximately 86% are singletons. With regard to this clone: Its antigen is not identified.

With 5 bases removed from V and 6 bases from J, the gap between germline ends came to 7 bases. Germline values: CDR1 MNHEY, CDR2 SMNVEV (reference sequence). The CDR3 has 12 amino acids. The time point denotes: week 5, during vaccination. The vaccine gave 300 ug of a 20-mer mutant IDH1 peptide subcutaneously per dose. Donor diagnoses consisted of new WHO grade 3 or 4 IDH1-mutant, ATRX-lost astrocytomas. The sequence came from a woman between 18 and 29 years old with glioma. Some clones in this sample may be carry-over from other donors' samples. This specimen was PBMCs, taken from a glioma patient whose treatment included an IDH1 peptide vaccine. The chain links TRBV27 to TRBJ2-2; the D gene is possibly TRBD1 (5 bases). Here the CDR3 reads CASSPRAGELFF. The DNA of the CDR3 is TGTGCCAGCAGTCCCAGGGCCGGGGAGCTGTTTTTT.